The subject of this entry is one T cell receptor (beta chain). No cognate antigen has been identified for it. The junction shows a germline mismatch at one end, possibly a read error. The sample is drawn from a study of CD8 T cells in ankylosing spondylitis (dated 2017 in TCRdb). For the study in its entirety: To find TCR variants linked to disease, the study profiled T cell receptor beta repertoires in ankylosing spondylitis patients and healthy donors. Peripheral blood was sampled, and synovial fluid was additionally collected from ankylosing spondylitis patients. In total, the full study cohort was made up of roughly 100 healthy donors and 25 to 30 ankylosing spondylitis patients. The paper as a whole reports these results and caveats: The disease-linked clones showed a CD8+ phenotype and occurred at relatively low frequencies in peripheral blood. Significant enrichment of the disease-linked clones was reported in matched synovial fluid samples from ankylosing spondylitis patients. Blood from ankylosing spondylitis patients appeared to be characterized by a TCR beta motif made up of 8 or 9 highly homologous amino acid variants. Some motif variants were previously reported in synovial fluid and blood of reactive arthritis patients, suggesting common disease-initiation mechanisms.

Sequencing took place on an Illumina HiSeq 2500. TCR beta libraries were prepared by quantitative 5'-RACE with molecular barcodes. On the authors' methods: A new computational method based on a probabilistic model of VDJ rearrangement was used to identify disease-linked TCR variants. The public reads were quality trimmed at Q25 with fastp and then assembled into clones with MiXCR by TCRdb, keeping productive beta chains. Each entry merges the rows of one CDR3 protein and shows their most common DNA and genes. TCRdb, not the original authors, processed these V and J calls. This sample gives approximately 250,000 distinct CDR3 sequences in total; roughly a quarter of them show up just once. The top ten clonotypes cover around 0.58% of the sample. From a lookup of the germline V gene (reference sequence), CDR1 and CDR2 are DFQATT and SNEGSKA. From cysteine to phenylalanine, the CDR3 is 15 amino acids long. Only the CDR3 part of the read is kept: 45 bases, read in frame from the first base.

The clonotype originates from a male donor with ankylosing spondylitis or in good health (not recorded which). Rearrangement joined TRBV20-1 to TRBJ2-7; TRBD1 fits 9 bases in the junction. Sequenced sample: blood, either unsorted or a sorted T cell fraction (not recorded which). The CDR3 region has the sequence CSARAGTGRRYGQYF. The nucleotide sequence reads as follows: TGCAGTGCTAGAGCCGGGACAGGGAGACGCTACGGGCAGTACTTC.